These 4 T cell receptor beta chains came from one sample sequenced in a study of Ad26.COV2.S vaccination and SARS-CoV-2 variants. Profiled with immunoSEQ multiplex PCR; TCRdb holds only in-frame clones, not every one. The sample records some 390,000 clones, 89% being singletons. The sample's treatment: approximately 18 received Ad26.COV2.S at low or high dose, single or two shots; about 5 received placebo; per-sample allocation not given. The samples date from day 63 after the first vaccine or placebo injection. Sequences were derived from peripheral blood, sampled in a trial of Ad26.COV2.S vaccine versus placebo. Receptors originate from a person between 18 and 60 years old who received the Ad26.COV2.S COVID-19 vaccine or a placebo.

This chain connects TRBV19 to TRBJ1-2; the match to TRBD1 covers 7 bases. This CDR3 region has 11 residues. Germline lookup yields CDR1 LNHDA and CDR2 SQIVND (reference sequence). V shed 6 bases, J shed 8 bases, and the junction held 3 bases outside the gene matches. CDR3 bases: TGTGCCAGTAGGTTGACAGGGGGCTACACCTTC. It encodes CASRLTGGYTF.

The chain joins TRBV7-2 to TRBJ2-2, with D possibly being TRBD1 (6 bases). The CDR3 consists of 13 residues. CDR1 is SGHTA and CDR2 is FQGNSA in the germline V gene. Trimming shortened V by 3 bases and J by 5 bases, and 7 bases separated the two germline ends. The CDR3 DNA reads TGTGCCAGCAGCTTTACAGGGACCGGGGAGCTGTTTTTT. This sequence encodes CASSFTGTGELFF.

The chain recombines TRBV2 with TRBJ1-4; tentatively, D is TRBD1 (5 bases). Trimming took 6 bases from V and 8 from J, leaving 10 bases between them. CDR1 SNHLY and CDR2 FYNNEI come from the germline V gene. The CDR3 contains 12 residues. CDR3 sequence: CASRQGGEKLFF. CDR3 nucleotides: TGTGCCAGCAGGCAGGGTGGCGAAAAACTGTTTTTT.

This rearrangement joins TRBV28 to TRBJ2-3; 9 bases align to TRBD2. CDR3 length: 14 residues. Germline lookup yields CDR1 MDHEN and CDR2 SYDVKM. Trimming cost V 6 bases and J 4 bases; bases outside gene matches: 5. CDR3 in DNA: TGTGCCAGCAGGGTAGCGGGAGCCGCAGATACGCAGTATTTT. Protein product: CASRVAGAADTQYF.